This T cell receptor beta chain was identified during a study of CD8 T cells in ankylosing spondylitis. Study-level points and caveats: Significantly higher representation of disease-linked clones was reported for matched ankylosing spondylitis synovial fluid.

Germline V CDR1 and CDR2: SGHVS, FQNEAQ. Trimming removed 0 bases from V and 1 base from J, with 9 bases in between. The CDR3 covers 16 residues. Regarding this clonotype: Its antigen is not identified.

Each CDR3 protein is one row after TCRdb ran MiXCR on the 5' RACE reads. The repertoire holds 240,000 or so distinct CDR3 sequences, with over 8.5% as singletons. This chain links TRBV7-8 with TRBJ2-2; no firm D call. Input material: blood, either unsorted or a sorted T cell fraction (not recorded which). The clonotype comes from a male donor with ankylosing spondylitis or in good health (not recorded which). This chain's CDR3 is CASSLATRQNTGELFF. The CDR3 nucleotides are TGTGCCAGCAGCTTAGCGACCCGGCAGAACACCGGGGAGCTGTTTTTT.